Listed below are T cell receptor beta chains from one sample, sequenced in a study of cytomegalovirus exposure and HLA in healthy donors. The data were produced by immunoSEQ multiplex PCR, yet TCRdb's version contains in-frame clones alone and is incomplete. The sample has tens of thousands of clones; more than 75% are singletons. The sequencing sample was made of PBMCs. Receptors were obtained from a female donor in good health and CMV-seronegative. Each CDR3 is given with its conserved first and last residue. A D gene is named only where the DNA matches it firmly. The listing skips clone size in some rows; elsewhere it reads once, few, many or a size class.

NA	TRBV7-2	NA	TRBJ2-4	TGTGCCAGCAGCTTAGAGTCACTGATAGCCAAAAACATTCAGTACTTC	CASSLESLIAKNIQYF
NA	TRBV11-2	TRBD2	TRBJ2-1	TGTGCCAGCAGCTTACTAGCGGGCCCCAGCTCCTACAATGAGCAGTTCTTC	CASSLLAGPSSYNEQFF
few	TRBV7-3	TRBD1	TRBJ2-6	TGTGCCAGCAGCCAAGGGGGCGCTGGGGCCAACGTCCTGACTTTC	CASSQGGAGANVLTF
NA	TRBV6-1	NA	TRBJ2-1	TGTGCCAGCAGTGACCTCAGGGGGGATGGGGATCAGTTCTTC	CASSDLRGDGDQFF
NA	TRBV30	TRBD1	TRBJ1-2	TGTGCCTGGAGTGCCTCCGGGACAGGTTATGGCTACACCTTC	CAWSASGTGYGYTF
NA	TRBV9	TRBD1	TRBJ1-6	TGTGCCAGCAGCACCAGACAGGGGGCTAATTCACCCCTCCACTTT	CASSTRQGANSPLHF
NA	TRBV19	TRBD1	TRBJ1-5	TGTGCCAGTAGGACGACAGGGGCTGGCAATCAGCCCCAGCATTTT	CASRTTGAGNQPQHF
NA	TRBV7-6	TRBD2	TRBJ2-3	TGTGCCAGCGGAATGGCGGGGGGCACAGATACGCAGTATTTT	CASGMAGGTDTQYF
NA	TRBV4-1	NA	TRBJ2-1	TGCGCCAGCAGCCAAGCCCAGTGGGGGGGCGGGGGCCTCAATGAGCAGTTCTTC	CASSQAQWGGGGLNEQFF
few	TRBV18	TRBD1	TRBJ2-7	TGTGCCAGCTCACTCCGGGACAGGGGCCTCTACGAGCAGTACTTC	CASSLRDRGLYEQYF
NA	TRBV2	NA	TRBJ1-3	TGTGCCAGCAGTGAGGGCCCTCGCACCATATATTTT	CASSEGPRTIYF